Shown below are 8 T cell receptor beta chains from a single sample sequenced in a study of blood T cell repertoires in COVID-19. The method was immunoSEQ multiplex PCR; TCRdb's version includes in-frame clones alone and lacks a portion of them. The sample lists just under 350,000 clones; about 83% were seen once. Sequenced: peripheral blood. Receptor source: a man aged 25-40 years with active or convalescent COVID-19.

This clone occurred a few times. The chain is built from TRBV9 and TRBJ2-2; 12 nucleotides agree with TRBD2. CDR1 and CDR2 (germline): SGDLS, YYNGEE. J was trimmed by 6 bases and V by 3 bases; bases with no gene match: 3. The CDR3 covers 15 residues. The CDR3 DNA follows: TGTGCCAGCAGCGCTAGCGGGGGGGCCTCCGGGGAGCTGTTTTTT. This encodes CASSASGGASGELFF.

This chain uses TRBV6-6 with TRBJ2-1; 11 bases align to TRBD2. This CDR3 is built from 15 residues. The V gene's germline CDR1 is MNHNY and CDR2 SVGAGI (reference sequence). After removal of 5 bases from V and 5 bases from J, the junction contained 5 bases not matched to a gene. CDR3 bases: TGTGCCAGCAGTGGCCCGACTAGCGGGAACAATGAGCAGTTCTTC. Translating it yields CASSGPTSGNNEQFF.

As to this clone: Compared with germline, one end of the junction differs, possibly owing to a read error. The CDR3 here is CATSGDREYHYGYTF. In DNA form, the CDR3 reads TGTGCCACCAGCGGAGACAGGGAATACCACTATGGCTACACCTTC. V and J are TRBV15 and TRBJ1-2; 7 bases line up with TRBD1. From germline, CDR1 is LNHNV and CDR2 YYDKDF (reference sequence). The CDR3 extends over 15 amino acids.

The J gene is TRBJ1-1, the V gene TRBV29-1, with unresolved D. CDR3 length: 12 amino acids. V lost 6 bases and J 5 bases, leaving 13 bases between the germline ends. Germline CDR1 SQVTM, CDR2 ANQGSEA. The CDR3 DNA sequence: TGCAGCGTCCTTAACCTAGGTACTGAAGCTTTCTTT. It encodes CSVLNLGTEAFF.

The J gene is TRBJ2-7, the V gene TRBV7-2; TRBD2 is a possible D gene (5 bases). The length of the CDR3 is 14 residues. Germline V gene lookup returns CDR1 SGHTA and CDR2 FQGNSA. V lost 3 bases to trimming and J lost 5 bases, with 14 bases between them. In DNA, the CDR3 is TGTGCCAGCAGCTTGAGGGAGTGGTGGGACGAGCAGTACTTC. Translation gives CASSLREWWDEQYF.

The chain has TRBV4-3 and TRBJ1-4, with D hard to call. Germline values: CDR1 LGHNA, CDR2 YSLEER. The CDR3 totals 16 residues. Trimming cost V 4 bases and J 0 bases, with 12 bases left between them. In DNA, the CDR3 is TGCGCCAGCAGCCCAGCGTCGGGGACAACTAATGAAAAACTGTTTTTT. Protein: CASSPASGTTNEKLFF.

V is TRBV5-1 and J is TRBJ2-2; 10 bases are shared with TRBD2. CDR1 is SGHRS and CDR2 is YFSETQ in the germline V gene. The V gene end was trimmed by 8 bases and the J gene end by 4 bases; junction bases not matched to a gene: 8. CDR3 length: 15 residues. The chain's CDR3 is CASRHGTSVTGELFF. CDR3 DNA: TGCGCCAGTCGGCACGGGACTAGCGTCACCGGGGAGCTGTTTTTT.

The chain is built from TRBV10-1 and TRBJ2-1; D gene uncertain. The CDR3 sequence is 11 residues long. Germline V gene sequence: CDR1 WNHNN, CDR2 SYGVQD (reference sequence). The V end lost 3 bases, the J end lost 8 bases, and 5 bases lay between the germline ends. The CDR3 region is CASSDRDEQFF. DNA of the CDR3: TGCGCCAGCAGTGACCGGGATGAGCAGTTCTTC.